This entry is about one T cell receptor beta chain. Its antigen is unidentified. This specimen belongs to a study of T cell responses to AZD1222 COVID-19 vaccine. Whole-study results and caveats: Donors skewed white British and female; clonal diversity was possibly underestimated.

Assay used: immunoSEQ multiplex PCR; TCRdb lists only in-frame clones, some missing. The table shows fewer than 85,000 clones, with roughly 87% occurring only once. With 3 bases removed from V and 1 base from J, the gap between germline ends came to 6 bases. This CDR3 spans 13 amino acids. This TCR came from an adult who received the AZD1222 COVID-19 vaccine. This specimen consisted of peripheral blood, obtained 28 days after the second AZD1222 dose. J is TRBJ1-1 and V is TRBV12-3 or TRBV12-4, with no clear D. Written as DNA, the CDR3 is TGTGCCAGCAGTTTGTTGCAGAACACTGAAGCTTTCTTT. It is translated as CASSLLQNTEAFF.